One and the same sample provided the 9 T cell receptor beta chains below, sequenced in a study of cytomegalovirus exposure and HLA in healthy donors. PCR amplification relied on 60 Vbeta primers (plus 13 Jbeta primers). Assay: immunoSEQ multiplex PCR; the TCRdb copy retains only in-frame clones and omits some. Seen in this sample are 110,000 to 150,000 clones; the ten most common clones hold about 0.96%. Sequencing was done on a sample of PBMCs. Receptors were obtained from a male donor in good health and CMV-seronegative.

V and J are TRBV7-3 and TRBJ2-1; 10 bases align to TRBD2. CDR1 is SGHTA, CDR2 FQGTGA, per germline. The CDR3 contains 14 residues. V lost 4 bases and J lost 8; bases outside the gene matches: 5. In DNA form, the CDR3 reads TGTGCCAGCAGCTCTAGCGGGGGAGGCCATGAGCAGTTCTTC. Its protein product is CASSSSGGGHEQFF.

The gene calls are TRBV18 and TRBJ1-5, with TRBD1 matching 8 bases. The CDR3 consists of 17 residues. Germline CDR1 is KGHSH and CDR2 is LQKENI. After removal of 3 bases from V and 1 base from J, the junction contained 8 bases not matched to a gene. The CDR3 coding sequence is TGTGCCAGCTCACCGGACAGGGCCCTAGGGAGCAATCAGCCCCAGCATTTT. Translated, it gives CASSPDRALGSNQPQHF.

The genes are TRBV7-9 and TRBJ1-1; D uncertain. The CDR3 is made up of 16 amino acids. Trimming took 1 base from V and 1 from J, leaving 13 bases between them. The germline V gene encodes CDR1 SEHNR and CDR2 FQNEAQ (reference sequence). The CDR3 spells CASSLDWAVKNTEAFF. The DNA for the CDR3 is TGTGCCAGCAGCTTAGATTGGGCAGTCAAGAACACTGAAGCTTTCTTT.

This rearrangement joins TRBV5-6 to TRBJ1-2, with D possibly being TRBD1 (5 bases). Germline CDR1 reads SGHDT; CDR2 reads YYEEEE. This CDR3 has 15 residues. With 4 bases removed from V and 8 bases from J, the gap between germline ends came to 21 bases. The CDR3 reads CASSGMGPSSQGYTF. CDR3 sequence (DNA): TGTGCCAGCAGCGGGATGGGGCCTTCGAGTCAGGGCTACACCTTC. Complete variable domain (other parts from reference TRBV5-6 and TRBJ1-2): DAGVTQSPTHLIKTRGQQVTLRCSPKSGHDTVSWYQQALGQGPQFIFQYYEEEERQRGNFPDRFSGHQFPNYSSELNVNALLLGDSALYLCASSGMGPSSQGYTFGSGTRLTVV.

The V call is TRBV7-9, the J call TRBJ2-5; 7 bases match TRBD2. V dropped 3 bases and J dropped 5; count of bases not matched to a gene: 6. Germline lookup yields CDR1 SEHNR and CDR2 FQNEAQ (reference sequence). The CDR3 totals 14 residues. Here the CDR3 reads CASSLSSGRETQYF. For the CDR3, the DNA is TGTGCCAGCAGCTTGTCTAGCGGACGGGAGACCCAGTACTTC.

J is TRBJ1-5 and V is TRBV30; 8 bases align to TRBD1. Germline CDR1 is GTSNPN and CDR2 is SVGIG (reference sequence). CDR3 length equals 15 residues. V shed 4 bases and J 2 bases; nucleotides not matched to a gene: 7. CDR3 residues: CAWITPQGGNQPQHF. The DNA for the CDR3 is TGTGCCTGGATTACCCCACAGGGGGGCAATCAGCCCCAGCATTTT. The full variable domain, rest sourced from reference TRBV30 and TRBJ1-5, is SQTIHQWPATLVQPVGSPLSLECTVEGTSNPNLYWYRQAAGRGLQLLFYSVGIGQISSEVPQNLSASRPQDRQFILSSKKLLLSDSGFYLCAWITPQGGNQPQHFGDGTRLSIL.

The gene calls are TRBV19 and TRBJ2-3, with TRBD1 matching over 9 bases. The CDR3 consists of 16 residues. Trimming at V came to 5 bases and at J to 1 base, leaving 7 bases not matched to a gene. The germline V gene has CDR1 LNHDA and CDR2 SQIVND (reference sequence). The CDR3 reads CASSARTGAGTDTQYF. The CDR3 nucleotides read TGTGCCAGTAGTGCCCGGACAGGGGCGGGCACAGATACGCAGTATTTT.

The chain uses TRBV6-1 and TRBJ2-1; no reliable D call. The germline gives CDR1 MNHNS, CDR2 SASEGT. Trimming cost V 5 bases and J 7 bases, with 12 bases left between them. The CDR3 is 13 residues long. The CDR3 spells CASSLKQANEQFF. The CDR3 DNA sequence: TGTGCCAGCAGTTTAAAGCAGGCGAATGAGCAGTTCTTC.

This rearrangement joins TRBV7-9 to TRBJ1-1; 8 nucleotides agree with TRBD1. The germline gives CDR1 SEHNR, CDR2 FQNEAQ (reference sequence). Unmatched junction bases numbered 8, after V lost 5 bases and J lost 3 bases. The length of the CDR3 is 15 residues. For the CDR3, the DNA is TGTGCCAGCAGCATGACAGGGGTCGGGGACACTGAAGCTTTCTTT. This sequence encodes CASSMTGVGDTEAFF.